This T cell receptor (beta chain) came from a study of shared clonotypes between healthy human individuals. The germline CDR1 and CDR2 sequences are SGDLS and YYNGEE. Trimming removed 2 bases at V and 2 bases at J, with 7 bases between. The CDR3 sequence is 14 residues long. Notes on this clone: Its antigen is currently unknown.

In the study's own analysis: ImmunoSEQ junction-only sequences lacked quality scores, so their filtering differed. Assay used: immunoSEQ multiplex PCR; TCRdb lists only in-frame clones, some missing. V and J calls and clone size are given by that table; D and trimming were obtained from the DNA. In the table there are around 990,000 clones, 77% of which are singletons. Study-wide results and caveats: Naive subsets tended to show greater estimated richness than memory subsets. Of the naive CD4 clonotypes, approximately 5% were shared across a few donors.

This sequence joins TRBV9 and TRBJ2-2; no clear D gene. This TCR came from a man younger than 35 in good health. Some clones in this sample may be carry-over from other donors' samples. Specimen: memory CD4+ T cells from PBMCs. Specified subset: CD45RA-negative fraction. CDR3 protein: CASSVETNTGELFF. CDR3 DNA: TGTGCCAGCAGCGTGGAAACAAACACCGGGGAGCTGTTTTTT.